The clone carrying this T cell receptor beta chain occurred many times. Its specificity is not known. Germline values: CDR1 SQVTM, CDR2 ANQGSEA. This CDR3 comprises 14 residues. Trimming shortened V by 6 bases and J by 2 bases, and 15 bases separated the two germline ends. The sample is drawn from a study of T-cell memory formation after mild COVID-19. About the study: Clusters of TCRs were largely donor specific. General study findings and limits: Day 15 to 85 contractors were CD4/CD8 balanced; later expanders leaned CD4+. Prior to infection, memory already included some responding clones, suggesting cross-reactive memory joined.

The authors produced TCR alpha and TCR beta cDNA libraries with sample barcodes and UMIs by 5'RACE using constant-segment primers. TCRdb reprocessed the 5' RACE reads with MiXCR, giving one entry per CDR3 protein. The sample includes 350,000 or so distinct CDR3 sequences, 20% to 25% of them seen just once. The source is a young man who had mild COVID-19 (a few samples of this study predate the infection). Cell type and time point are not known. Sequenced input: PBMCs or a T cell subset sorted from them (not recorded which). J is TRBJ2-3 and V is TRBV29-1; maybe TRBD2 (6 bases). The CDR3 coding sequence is TGCAGCGTCCGGCGGGGAACCGCCACAGATACGCAGTATTTT. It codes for CSVRRGTATDTQYF.